Detailed here is one TCR beta chain. The sample holds one count of this clone. It has no known antigen specificity. Base qualities are not at hand, and no much larger clone is one base apart. The record originates from a study of blood T cell repertoires in COVID-19 (dated by TCRdb to about 2020). Background for the entire study: Samples covering the acute and convalescent phases of COVID-19 were provided by collaborators in the United States, Italy and Spain. Sample metadata almost always included a de-identified subject ID, COVID-19 status, age in years and sex. The material from the prospective study consisted of cDNA or gDNA derived from T cells, B-cell-depleted T cells, or PBMCs. Subjects who had been exposed to COVID-19, were actively infected with it, or had recovered from it provided the deeply sampled blood TCRbeta repertoires that made up the dataset. Samples were obtained from the ongoing ImmuneRACE study (first 160 participants) and from 1,254 subjects provided by 6 global collaborators. Where available, HLA class I and class II types were obtained from metadata supplied by the sample provider rather than from assay-based typing. The repertoires were released in a freely available public database intended as a resource for research on the immune response to SARS-CoV-2. Results the study describes overall, beyond this receptor: The amount of clinical and demographic metadata varied by source and participant and was provided uncurated.

TCRbeta CDR3 regions were amplified from genomic DNA using the immunoSEQ Assay, a bias-controlled multiplex PCR. The published analysis was carried out like this. The number of nucleated cells in each sample was estimated by amplification of reference gene primers within the assay. Sequence reads were collapsed and filtered to measure the absolute abundance of every unique TCRbeta CDR3 rearrangement. For each sample, productive Simpson clonality was calculated as the square root of Simpson's diversity index over productive rearrangements. TCRdb obtained this table from immuneACCESS and retained in-frame rearrangements with V and J assigned. These tables miss some clones; where compared with another copy, unresolved V genes account for less than half of the shortfall, and the remainder is unexplained. The D gene and trimming were derived from the DNA, and the V and J assignments and clone size from that table. The sample table records approximately 270,000 clones; approximately 86% of these occur just once. Over 1.1% of the sample is held by the ten biggest clonotypes.

Each collaborating institution followed its own protocols to collect whole blood in K2EDTA tubes. For TCRbeta analysis, collaborators shipped samples in one of three forms: frozen whole blood, isolated PBMCs, or DNA extracted from either of those sample types. The germline V end is reduced by 0 bases and the J end by 6 bases; junction bases left unmatched: 6. Sequences SGDLS (CDR1) and YYNGEE (CDR2) are obtained from the germline V gene. The CDR3 measures 15 amino acids from cysteine to phenylalanine. The DNA shown is the 45-base CDR3, in frame from base 1. The receptor comes from a man older than 75 with acute or convalescent COVID-19. The sample consisted of peripheral blood. This receptor chain uses TRBV9 and TRBJ2-7; 10 nucleotides in the junction match TRBD1. The CDR3 reads as follows: CASSVGGQGLSEQYF. The nucleotide sequence reads TGTGCCAGCAGCGTAGGGGGACAGGGGCTAAGCGAGCAGTACTTC.